This T cell receptor (beta chain) was recovered during a study of tumor-infiltrating lymphocytes in oesophageal squamous cell carcinoma. From germline, CDR1 is SGHVS and CDR2 FQNEAQ. The CDR3 is 14 residues long. From the PCR reads, TCRdb called clonotypes with MiXCR, one entry per CDR3 protein. The table shows 15,000 to 25,000 distinct CDR3 sequences, with roughly 36% occurring only once. Sequenced: esophageal tumor tissue. The chain is built from TRBV7-8 and TRBJ2-1, with TRBD1 identical over 8 bases. The closer fit of TRBJ2-7 to the DNA end suggests the J call may be wrong. The TCR sequence derives from a male donor with esophageal squamous cell carcinoma. The CDR3 here is CASSPGQGWSEQYF. The CDR3 coding sequence is TGTGCCAGCAGCCCTGGACAGGGTTGGTCCGAGCAGTACTTC.